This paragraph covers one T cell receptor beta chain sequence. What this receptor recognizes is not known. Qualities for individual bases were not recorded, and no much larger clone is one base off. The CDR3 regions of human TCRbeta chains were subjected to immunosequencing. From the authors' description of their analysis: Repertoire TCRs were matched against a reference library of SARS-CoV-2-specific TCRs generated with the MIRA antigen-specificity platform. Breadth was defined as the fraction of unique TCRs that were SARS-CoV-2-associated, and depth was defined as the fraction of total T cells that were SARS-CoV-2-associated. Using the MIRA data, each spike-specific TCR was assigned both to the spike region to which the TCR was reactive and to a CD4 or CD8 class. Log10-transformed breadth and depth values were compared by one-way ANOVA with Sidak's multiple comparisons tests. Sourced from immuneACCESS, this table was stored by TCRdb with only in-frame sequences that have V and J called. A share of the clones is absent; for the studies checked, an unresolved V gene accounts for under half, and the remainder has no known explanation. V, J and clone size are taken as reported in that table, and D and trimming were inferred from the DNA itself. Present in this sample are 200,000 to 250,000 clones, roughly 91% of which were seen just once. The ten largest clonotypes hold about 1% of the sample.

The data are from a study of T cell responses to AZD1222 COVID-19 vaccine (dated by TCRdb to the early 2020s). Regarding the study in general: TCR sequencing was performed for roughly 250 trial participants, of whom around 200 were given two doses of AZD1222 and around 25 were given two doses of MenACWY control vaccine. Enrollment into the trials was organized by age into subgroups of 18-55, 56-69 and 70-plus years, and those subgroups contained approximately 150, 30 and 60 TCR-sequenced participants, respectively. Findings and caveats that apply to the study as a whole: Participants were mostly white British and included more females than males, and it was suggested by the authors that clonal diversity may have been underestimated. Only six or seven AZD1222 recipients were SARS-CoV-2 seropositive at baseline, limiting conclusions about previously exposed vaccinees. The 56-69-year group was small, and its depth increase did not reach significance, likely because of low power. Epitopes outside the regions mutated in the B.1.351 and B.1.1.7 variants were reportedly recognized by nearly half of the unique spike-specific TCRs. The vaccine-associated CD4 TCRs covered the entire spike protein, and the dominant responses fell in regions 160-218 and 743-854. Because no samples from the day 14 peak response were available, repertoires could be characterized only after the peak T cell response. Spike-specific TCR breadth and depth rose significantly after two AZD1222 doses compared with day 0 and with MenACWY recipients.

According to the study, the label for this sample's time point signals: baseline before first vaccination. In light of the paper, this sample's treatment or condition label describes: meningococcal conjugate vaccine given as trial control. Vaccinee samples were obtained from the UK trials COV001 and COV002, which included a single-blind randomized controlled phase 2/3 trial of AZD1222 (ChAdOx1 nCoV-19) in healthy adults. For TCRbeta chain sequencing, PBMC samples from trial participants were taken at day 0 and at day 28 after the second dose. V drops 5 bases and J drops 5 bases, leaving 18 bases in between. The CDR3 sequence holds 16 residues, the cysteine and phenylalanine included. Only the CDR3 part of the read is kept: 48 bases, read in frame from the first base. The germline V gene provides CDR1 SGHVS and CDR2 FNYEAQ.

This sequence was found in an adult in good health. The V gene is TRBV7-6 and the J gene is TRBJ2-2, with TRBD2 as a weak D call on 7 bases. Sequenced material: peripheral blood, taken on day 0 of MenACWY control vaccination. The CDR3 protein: CASSVPGGARTGELFF. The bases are TGTGCCAGCAGCGTACCTGGGGGGGCCAGGACCGGGGAGCTGTTTTTT.